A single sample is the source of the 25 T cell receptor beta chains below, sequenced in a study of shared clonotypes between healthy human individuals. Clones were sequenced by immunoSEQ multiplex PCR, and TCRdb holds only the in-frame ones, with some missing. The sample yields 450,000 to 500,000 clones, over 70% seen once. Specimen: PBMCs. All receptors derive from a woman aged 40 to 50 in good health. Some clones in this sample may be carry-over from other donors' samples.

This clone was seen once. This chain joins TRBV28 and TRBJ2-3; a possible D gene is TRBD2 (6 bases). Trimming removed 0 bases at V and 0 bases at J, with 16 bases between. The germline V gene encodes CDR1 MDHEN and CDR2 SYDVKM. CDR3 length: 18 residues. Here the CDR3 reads CASSLWGDSGASTDTQYF. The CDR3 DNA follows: TGTGCCAGCAGTTTATGGGGGGATAGCGGAGCTAGCACAGATACGCAGTATTTT.

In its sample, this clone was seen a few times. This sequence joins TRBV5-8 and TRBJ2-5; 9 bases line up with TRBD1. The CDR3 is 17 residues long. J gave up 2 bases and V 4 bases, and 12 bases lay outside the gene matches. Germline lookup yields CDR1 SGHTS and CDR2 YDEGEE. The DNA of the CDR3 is TGTGCCAGCAGCGGGACGGACAGGGGCCTTATACAAGAGACCCAGTACTTC. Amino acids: CASSGTDRGLIQETQYF.

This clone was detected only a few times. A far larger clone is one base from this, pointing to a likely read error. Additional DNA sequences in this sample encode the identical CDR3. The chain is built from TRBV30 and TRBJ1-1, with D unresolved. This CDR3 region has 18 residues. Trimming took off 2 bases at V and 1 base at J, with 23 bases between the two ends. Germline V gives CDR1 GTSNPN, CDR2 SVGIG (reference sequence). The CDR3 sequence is CAWSPFGLGGLGNTEAFF. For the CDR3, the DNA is TGTGCCTGGAGTCCCTTTGGCTTGGGTGGGTTAGGGAACACTGAAGCTTTCTTT.

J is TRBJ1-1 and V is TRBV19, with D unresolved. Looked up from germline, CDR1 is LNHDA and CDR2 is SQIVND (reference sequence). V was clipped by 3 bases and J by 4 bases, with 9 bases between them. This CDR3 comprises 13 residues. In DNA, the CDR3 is TGTGCCAGTAGTATTTCCGGGAGCACTGAAGCTTTCTTT. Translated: CASSISGSTEAFF. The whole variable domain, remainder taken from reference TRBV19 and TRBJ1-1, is DGGITQSPKYLFRKEGQNVTLSCEQNLNHDAMYWYRQDPGQGLRLIYYSQIVNDFQKGDIAEGYSVSREKKESFPLTVTSAQKNPTAFYLCASSISGSTEAFFGQGTRLTVV.

CDR3 bases: TGTGCCAGCCACGGAGTAGCGCATCAGCCCCAGCATTTT. Its protein is CASHGVAHQPQHF. V gene TRBV6-1 combines with J gene TRBJ1-5; D not resolved. V was cut by 8 bases and J by 5 bases, with 13 bases left in between. The germline CDR1 and CDR2 sequences are MNHNS and SASEGT. This CDR3 region has 13 residues.

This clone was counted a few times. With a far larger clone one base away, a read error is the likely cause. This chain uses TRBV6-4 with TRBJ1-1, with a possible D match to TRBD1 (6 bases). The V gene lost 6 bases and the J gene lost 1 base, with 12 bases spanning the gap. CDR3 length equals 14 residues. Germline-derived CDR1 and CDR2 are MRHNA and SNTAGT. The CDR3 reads CASSPDRTNTEAFF. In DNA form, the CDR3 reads TGTGCCAGCAGCCCAGACAGGACGAACACTGAAGCTTTCTTT.

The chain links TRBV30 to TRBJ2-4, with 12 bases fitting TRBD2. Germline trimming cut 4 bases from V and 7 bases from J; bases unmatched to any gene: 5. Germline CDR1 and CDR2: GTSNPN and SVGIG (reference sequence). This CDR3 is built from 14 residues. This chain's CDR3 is CAWTAGTSGNIQYF. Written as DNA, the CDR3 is TGTGCCTGGACCGCCGGGACTAGCGGGAACATTCAGTACTTC.

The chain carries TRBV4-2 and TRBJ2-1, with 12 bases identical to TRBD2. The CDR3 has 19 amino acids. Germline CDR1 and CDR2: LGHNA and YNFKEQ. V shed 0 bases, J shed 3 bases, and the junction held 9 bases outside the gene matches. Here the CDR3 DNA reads TGTGCCAGCAGCCAAGATCCGGGAGGACTAGCGGGATTCTACAATGAGCAGTTCTTC. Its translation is CASSQDPGGLAGFYNEQFF.

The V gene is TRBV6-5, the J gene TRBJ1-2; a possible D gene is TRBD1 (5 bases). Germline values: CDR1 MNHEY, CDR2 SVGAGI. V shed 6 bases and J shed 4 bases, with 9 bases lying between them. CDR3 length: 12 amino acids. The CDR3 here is CASRQAGYGYTF. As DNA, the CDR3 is TGTGCCAGCAGACAGGCGGGCTATGGCTACACCTTC.

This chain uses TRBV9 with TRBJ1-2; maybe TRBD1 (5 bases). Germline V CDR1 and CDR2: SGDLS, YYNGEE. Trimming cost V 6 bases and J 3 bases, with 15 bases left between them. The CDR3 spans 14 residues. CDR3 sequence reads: CASTAGTAYYGYTF. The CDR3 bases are TGTGCCAGCACGGCCGGGACGGCTTACTATGGCTACACCTTC.

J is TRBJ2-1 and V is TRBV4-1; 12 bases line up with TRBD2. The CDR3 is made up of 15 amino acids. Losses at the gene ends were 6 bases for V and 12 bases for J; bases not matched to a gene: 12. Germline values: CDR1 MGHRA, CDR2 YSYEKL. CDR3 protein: CASRQTSGSAPRQFF. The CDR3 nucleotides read TGCGCCAGCAGACAGACTAGCGGGAGCGCCCCTAGGCAGTTCTTC.

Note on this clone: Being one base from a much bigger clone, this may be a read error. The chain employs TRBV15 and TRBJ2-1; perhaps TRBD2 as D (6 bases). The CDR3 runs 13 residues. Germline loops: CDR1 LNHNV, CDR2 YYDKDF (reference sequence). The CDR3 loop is CTTSSGFDNEQFF. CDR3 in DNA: TGTACCACCAGTAGCGGTTTCGACAATGAGCAGTTCTTC.

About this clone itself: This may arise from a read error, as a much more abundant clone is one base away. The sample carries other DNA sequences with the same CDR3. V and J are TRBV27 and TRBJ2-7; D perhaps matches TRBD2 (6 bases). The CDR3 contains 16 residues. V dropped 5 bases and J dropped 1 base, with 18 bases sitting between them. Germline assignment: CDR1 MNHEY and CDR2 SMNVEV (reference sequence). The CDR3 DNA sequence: TGTGCCAGCAGTCTCCCCGGGGGACCGGCATCCTACGAGCAGTACTTC. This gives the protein CASSLPGGPASYEQYF.

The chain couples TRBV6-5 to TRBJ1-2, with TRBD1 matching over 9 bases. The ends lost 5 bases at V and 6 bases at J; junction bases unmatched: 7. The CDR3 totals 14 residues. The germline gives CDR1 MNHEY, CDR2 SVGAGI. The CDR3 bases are TGTGCCAGCAGTACCGGGACAGGGATGAATGGCTACACCTTC. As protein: CASSTGTGMNGYTF.

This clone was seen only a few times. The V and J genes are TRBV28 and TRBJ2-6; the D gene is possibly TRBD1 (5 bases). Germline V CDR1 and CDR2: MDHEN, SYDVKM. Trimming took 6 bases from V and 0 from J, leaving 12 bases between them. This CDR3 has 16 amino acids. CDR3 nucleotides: TGTGCCAGCAGCCCCACAGGTAGCTCTGGGGCCAACGTCCTGACTTTC. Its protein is CASSPTGSSGANVLTF. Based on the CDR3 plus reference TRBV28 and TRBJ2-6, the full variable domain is DVKVTQSSRYLVKRTGEKVFLECVQDMDHENMFWYRQDPGLGLRLIYFSYDVKMKEKGDIPEGYSVSREKKERFSLILESASTNQTSMYLCASSPTGSSGANVLTFGAGSRLTVL.

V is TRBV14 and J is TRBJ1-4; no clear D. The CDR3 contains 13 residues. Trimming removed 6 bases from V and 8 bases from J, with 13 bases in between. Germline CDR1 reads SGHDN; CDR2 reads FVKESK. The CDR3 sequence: CASRPQGLEKLFF. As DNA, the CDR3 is TGTGCCAGCAGGCCCCAAGGCCTGGAAAAACTGTTTTTT.

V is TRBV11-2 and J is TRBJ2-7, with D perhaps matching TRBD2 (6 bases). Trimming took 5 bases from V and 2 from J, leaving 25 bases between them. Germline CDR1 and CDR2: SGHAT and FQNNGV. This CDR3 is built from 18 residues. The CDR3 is CASSLRGPGGGNAYEQYF. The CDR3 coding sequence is TGTGCCAGCAGCCTACGTGGACCTGGCGGCGGGAATGCCTACGAGCAGTACTTC.

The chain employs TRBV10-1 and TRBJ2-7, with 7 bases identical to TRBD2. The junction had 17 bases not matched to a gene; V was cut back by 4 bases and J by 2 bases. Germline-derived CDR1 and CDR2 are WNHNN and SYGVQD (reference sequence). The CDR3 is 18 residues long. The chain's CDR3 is CASSGPRTHGRPTYEQYF. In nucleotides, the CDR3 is TGCGCCAGCAGTGGGCCCCGAACGCACGGGAGGCCCACCTACGAGCAGTACTTC.

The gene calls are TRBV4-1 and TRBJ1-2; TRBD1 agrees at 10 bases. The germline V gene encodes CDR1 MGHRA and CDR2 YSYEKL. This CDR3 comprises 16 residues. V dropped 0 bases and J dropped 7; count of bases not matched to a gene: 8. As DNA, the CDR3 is TGCGCCAGCAGCCAAGATCGGGACAGGGGACGTCGTGGCTACACCTTC. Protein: CASSQDRDRGRRGYTF.

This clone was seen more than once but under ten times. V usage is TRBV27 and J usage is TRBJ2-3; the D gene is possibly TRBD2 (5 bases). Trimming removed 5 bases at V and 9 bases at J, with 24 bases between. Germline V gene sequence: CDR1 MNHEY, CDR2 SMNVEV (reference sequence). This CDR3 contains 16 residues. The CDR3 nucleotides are TGTGCCAGCAGTCTCCGGGCCTTAGGACTTTATGGGACGCAGTATTTT. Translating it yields CASSLRALGLYGTQYF.

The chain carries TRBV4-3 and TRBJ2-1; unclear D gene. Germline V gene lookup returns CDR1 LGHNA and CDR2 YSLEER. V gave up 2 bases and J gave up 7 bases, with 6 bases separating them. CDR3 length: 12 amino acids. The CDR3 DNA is TGCGCCAGCAGCCAATCGAGAAATGAGCAGTTCTTC. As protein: CASSQSRNEQFF.

The CDR3 sequence is CASSWGTGDTQYF. The CDR3 nucleotides read TGTGCCAGCAGCTGGGGGACCGGAGATACGCAGTATTTT. The chain recombines TRBV7-2 with TRBJ2-3, with D perhaps assigned TRBD1 or TRBD2 (5 bases each). The CDR3 runs to 13 residues. The germline CDR1 and CDR2 sequences are SGHTA and FQGNSA. Trimming stripped 4 bases from V and 5 bases from J, with 10 bases between.

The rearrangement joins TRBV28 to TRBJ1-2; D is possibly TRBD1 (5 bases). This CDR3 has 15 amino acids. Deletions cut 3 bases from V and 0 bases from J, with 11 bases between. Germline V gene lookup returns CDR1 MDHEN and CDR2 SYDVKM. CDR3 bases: TGTGCCAGCAGTTTCCAGGGACCCCCTAACTATGGCTACACCTTC. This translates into CASSFQGPPNYGYTF.

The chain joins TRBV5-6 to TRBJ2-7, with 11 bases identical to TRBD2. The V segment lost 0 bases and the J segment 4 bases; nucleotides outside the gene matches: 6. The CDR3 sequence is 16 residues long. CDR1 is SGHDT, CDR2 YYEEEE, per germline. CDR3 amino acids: CASSLELAGAGYEQYF. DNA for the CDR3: TGTGCCAGCAGCTTGGAACTAGCGGGAGCGGGTTACGAGCAGTACTTC.

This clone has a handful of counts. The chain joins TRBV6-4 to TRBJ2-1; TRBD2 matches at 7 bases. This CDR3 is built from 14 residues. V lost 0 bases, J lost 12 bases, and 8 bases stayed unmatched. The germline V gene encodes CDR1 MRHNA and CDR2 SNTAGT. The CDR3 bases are TGTGCCAGCAGTGACTCTCCGGACTGGGGGGGGCAGTTCTTC. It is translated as CASSDSPDWGGQFF.